This paragraph covers one T cell receptor beta chain sequence. Antigen: not known. The planned depth of sequencing spanned 1 in 200,000 to 1 in 1 million T cells. Repertoires were generated with immunoSEQ multiplex PCR, while TCRdb's copy carries only in-frame clones and drops some. This table has about 130,000 clones, 70% to 90% appearing once. This sample is part of a study of cytotoxic CD8 clonotypes in ibrutinib-treated CLL. From germline, CDR1 is LGHNA and CDR2 YSLEER. V shed 0 bases, J shed 0 bases, and the junction held 16 bases outside the gene matches. The CDR3 consists of 21 residues. Notes on the study in general: Researchers report that baseline clonality outpaced age-matched healthy donors and tracked circulating CD8+ T-cell counts. The clonality rise at ibrutinib response reflected private clonotype expansion.

The sequencing here drew on PBMCs, taken after 24 months of ibrutinib treatment. The sequence was collected from a human donor with chronic lymphocytic leukemia. The V and J genes are TRBV4-3 and TRBJ1-4, with 7 bases aligning to TRBD1. The CDR3 DNA follows: TGCGCCAGCAGCCAAGATCTTAAAGGGGGCATCGGGACGGCAACTAATGAAAAACTGTTTTTT. Its protein is CASSQDLKGGIGTATNEKLFF.